This TCR beta chain derives from a study of stem cell transplantation in POMP-related autoinflammatory disease. Study-wide context: Through one year post-transplant, neutrophils and platelets were 100% of graft donor origin.

J lost 7 bases, V lost 0 bases, and 7 bases had no gene match. CDR3 length equals 15 residues. Germline assignment: CDR1 SGHRS and CDR2 YFSETQ. Clones were read by immunoSEQ multiplex PCR, and TCRdb kept only the in-frame ones, dropping some. Of tens of thousands of clones in the sample, approximately 90% are singletons; the top ten hold about 0.66%. In regard to this clone: Its antigen remains unknown.

Study-wide points: Patients with PRAID showed a restricted number of unique TRB V-J gene pairings.

This TCR came from a human patient with POMP-related autoinflammation and immune dysregulation (PRAID). Some T cells may be transferred from the graft donor. The specimen was CD4+ T cells from PBMCs, collected after stem cell transplantation. The gene calls are TRBV5-1 and TRBJ2-1; 7 bases line up with TRBD2. Written as DNA, the CDR3 is TGCGCCAGCAGCTTGGCGACTAGCCCTATAAATGAGCAGTTCTTC. Translation gives CASSLATSPINEQFF.